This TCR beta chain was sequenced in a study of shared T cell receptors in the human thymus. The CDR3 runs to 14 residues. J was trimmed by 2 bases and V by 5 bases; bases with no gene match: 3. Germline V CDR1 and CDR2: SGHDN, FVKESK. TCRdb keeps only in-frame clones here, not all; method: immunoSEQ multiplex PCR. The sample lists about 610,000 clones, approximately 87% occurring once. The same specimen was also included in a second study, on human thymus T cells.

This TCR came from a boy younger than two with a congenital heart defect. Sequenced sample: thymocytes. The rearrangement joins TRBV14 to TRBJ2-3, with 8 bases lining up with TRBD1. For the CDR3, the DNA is TGTGCCAGCAGCAGGACAGGGCCCACAGATACGCAGTATTTT. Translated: CASSRTGPTDTQYF.